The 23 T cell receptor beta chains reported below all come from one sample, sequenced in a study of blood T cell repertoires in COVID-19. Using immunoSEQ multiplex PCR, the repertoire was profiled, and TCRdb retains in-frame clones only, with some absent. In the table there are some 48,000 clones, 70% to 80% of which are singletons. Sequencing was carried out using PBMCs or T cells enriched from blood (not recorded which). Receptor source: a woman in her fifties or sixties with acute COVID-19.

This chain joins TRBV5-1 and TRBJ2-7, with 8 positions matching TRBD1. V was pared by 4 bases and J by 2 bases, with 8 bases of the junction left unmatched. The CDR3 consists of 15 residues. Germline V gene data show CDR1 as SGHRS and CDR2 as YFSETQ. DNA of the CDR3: TGCGCCAGCAGCCCCCGGACAGGGCCAGCCTACGAGCAGTACTTC. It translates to CASSPRTGPAYEQYF.

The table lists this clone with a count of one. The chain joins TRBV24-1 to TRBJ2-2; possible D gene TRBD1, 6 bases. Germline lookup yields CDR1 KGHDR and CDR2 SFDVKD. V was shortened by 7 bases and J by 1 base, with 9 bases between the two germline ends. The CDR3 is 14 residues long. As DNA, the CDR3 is TGTGCCACCAGCAGGGGCCGGAACACCGGGGAGCTGTTTTTT. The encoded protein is CATSRGRNTGELFF.

CDR3 in amino acids: CASSYSGAYEQYF. CDR3 DNA sequence: TGTGCCAGCAGTTACAGCGGGGCCTACGAGCAGTACTTC. The rearrangement uses TRBV6-2 or TRBV6-3 and TRBJ2-7; TRBD2 matches 7 bases. The CDR3 is made up of 13 amino acids. J gave up 2 bases and V 2 bases, and 0 bases lay outside the gene matches. Germline CDR1 is MNHEY and CDR2 is SVGEGT.

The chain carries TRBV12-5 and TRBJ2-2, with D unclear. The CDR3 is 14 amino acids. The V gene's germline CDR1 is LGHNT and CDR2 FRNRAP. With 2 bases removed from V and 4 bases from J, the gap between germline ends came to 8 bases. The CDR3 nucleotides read TGTGCTAGTGGTTTGTTACATGGCACCGGGGAGCTGTTTTTT. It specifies CASGLLHGTGELFF. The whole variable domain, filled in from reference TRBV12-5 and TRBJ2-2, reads DARVTQTPRHKVTEMGQEVTMRCQPILGHNTVFWYRQTMMQGLELLAYFRNRAPLDDSGMPKDRFSAEMPDATLATLKIQPSEPRDSAVYFCASGLLHGTGELFFGEGSRLTVL.

CDR3 loop: CASSYSRIEAGEAFF. The DNA for the CDR3 is TGTGCCAGCAGTTACTCGCGAATTGAAGCCGGTGAAGCTTTCTTT. The rearrangement links TRBV6-6 to TRBJ1-1, with D unclear. Germline V gives CDR1 MNHNY, CDR2 SVGAGI (reference sequence). The V gene lost 0 bases and the J gene lost 7 bases, with 15 bases spanning the gap. The CDR3 covers 15 residues.

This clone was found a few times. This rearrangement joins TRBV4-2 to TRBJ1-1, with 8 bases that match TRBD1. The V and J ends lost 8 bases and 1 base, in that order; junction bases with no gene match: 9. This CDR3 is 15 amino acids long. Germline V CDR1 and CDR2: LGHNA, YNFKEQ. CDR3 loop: CASGKPGTGNTEAFF. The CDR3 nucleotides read TGTGCCAGCGGAAAACCCGGGACAGGGAACACTGAAGCTTTCTTT.

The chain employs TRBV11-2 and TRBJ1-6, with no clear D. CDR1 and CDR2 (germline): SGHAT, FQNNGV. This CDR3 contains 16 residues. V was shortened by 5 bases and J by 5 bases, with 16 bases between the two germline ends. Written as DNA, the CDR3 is TGTGCCAGCAGCCCTCATGCGGCAGCAGATAATTCACCCCTCCACTTT. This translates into CASSPHAAADNSPLHF.

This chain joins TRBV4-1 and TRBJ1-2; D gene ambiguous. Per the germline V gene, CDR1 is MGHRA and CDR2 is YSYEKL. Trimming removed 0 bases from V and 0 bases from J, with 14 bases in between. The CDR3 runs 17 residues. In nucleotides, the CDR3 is TGCGCCAGCAGCCAAGATTATTCGCGGCGAGCTAACTATGGCTACACCTTC. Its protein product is CASSQDYSRRANYGYTF.

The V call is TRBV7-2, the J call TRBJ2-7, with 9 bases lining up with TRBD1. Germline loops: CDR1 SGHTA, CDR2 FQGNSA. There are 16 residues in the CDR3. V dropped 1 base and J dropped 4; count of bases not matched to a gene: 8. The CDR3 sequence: CASSLGTGTGTYEQYF. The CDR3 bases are TGTGCCAGCAGCTTAGGTACCGGGACAGGGACATACGAGCAGTACTTC. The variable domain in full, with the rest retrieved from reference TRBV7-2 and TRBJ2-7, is GAGVSQSPSNKVTEKGKDVELRCDPISGHTALYWYRQSLGQGLEFLIYFQGNSAPDKSGLPSDRFSAERTGGSVSTLTIQRTQQEDSAVYLCASSLGTGTGTYEQYFGPGTRLTVT.

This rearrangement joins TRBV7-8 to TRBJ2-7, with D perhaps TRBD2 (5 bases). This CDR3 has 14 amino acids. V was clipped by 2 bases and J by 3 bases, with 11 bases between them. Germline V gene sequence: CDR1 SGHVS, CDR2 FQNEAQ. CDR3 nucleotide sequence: TGTGCCAGCAGCTTAAGGCGCGGGCTCTACGAGCAGTACTTC. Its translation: CASSLRRGLYEQYF.

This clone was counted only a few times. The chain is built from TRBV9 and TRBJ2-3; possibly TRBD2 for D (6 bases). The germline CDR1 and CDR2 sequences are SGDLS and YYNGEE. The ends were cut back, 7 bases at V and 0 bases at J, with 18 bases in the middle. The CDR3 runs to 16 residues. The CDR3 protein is CASGVGGASSTDTQYF. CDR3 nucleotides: TGTGCCAGCGGGGTGGGCGGGGCTTCTAGCACAGATACGCAGTATTTT.

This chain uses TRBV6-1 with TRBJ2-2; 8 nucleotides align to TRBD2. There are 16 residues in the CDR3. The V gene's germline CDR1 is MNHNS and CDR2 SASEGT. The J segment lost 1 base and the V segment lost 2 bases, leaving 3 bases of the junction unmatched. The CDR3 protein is CASSERSGGNTGELFF. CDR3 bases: TGTGCCAGCAGTGAAAGAAGCGGGGGGAACACCGGGGAGCTGTTTTTT.

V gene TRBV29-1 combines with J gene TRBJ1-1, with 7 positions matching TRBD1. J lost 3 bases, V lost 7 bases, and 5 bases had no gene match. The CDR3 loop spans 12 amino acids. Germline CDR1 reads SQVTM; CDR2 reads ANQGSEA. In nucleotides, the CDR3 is TGCAGCGGCAACCAGGGGGACACTGAAGCTTTCTTT. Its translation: CSGNQGDTEAFF.

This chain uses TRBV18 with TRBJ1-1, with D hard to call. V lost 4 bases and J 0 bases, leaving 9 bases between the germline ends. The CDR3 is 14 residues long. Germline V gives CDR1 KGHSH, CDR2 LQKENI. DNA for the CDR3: TGTGCCAGCTCACAAGCAAGCATGAACACTGAAGCTTTCTTT. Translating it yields CASSQASMNTEAFF.

CDR3 residues: CASSRRTGGFEAFF. For the CDR3, the DNA is TGCGCCAGCAGCCGAAGGACAGGGGGTTTCGAAGCTTTCTTT. The rearrangement uses TRBV5-1 and TRBJ1-1, with 10 bases aligning to TRBD1. Germline V gene sequence: CDR1 SGHRS, CDR2 YFSETQ. The CDR3 is made up of 14 amino acids. The ends lost 4 bases at V and 8 bases at J; junction bases unmatched: 8.

CDR3 residues: CASSLNPGNTEAFF. The CDR3 bases are TGTGCCAGCAGCTTAAATCCGGGGAACACTGAAGCTTTCTTT. The chain joins TRBV7-9 to TRBJ1-1; no clear D. With 2 bases removed from V and 1 base from J, the gap between germline ends came to 8 bases. The CDR3 is made up of 14 amino acids. The germline V gene has CDR1 SEHNR and CDR2 FQNEAQ (reference sequence).

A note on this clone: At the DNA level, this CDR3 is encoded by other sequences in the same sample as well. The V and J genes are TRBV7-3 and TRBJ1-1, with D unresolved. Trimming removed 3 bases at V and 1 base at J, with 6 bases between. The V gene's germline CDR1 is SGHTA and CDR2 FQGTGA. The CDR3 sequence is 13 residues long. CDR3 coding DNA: TGTGCCAGCAGCTTGGCGGAGAACACTGAAGCTTTCTTT. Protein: CASSLAENTEAFF.

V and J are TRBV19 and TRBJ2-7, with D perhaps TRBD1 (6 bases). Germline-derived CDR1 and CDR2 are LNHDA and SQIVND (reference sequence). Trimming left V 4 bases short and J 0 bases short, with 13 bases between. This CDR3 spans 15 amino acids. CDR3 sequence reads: CASSTRDTYSYEQYF. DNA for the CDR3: TGTGCCAGTAGTACTCGGGACACCTACTCCTACGAGCAGTACTTC.

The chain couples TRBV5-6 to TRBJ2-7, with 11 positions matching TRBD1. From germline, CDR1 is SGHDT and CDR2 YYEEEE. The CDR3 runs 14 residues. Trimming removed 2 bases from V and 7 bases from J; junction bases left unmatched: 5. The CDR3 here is CASSFGTGGREQYF. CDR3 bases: TGTGCCAGCAGCTTTGGGACAGGGGGTCGTGAGCAGTACTTC.

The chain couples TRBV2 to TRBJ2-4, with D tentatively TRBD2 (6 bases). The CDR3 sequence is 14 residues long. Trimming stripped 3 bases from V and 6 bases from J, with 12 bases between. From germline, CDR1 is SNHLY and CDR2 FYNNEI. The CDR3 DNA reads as TGTGCCAGCAGTGATCGGAACGGGAGAAACATTCAGTACTTC. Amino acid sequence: CASSDRNGRNIQYF. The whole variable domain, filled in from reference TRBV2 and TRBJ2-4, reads EPEVTQTPSHQVTQMGQEVILRCVPISNHLYFYWYRQILGQKVEFLVSFYNNEISEKSEIFDDQFSVERPDGSNFTLKIRSTKLEDSAMYFCASSDRNGRNIQYFGAGTRLSVL.

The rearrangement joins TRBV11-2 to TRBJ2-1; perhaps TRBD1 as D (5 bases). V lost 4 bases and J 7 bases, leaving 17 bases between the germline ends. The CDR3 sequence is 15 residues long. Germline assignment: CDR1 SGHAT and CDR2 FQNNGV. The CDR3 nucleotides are TGTGCCAGCAGCTCCATAGTTCAGGGTGCGAATGAGCAGTTCTTC. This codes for CASSSIVQGANEQFF.

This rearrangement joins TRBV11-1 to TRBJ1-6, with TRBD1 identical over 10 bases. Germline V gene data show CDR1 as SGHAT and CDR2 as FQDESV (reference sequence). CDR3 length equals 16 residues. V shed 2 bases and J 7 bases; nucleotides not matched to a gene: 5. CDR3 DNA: TGTGCCAGCAGCTTAACGCCGGGACAGGGGAATTCACCCCTCCACTTT. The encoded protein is CASSLTPGQGNSPLHF.

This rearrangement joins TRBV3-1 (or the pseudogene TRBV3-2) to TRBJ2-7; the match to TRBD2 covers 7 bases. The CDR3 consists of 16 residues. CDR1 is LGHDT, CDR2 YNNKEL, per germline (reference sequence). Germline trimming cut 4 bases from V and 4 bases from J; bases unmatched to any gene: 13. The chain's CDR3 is CASSPQLLASLYEQYF. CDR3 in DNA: TGTGCCAGCAGCCCCCAACTACTAGCGAGTCTTTACGAGCAGTACTTC.